Presented here are 20 T cell receptor beta chains from one specimen sequenced in a study of T-cell reconstitution after alpha-beta-depleted transplantation in children. Unique molecular identifiers were used to barcode this TCRbeta library. TCRdb passed the PCR reads through MiXCR, listing each CDR3 protein once. The sample lists some 390,000 distinct CDR3 sequences; around 20% were seen once. Sequencing was performed on PBMCs from the stem cell graft donor, taken from the stem cell graft. These receptors were collected from a human donor who donated a stem cell graft to a child with acute myeloid leukemia.

The rearrangement joins TRBV29-1 to TRBJ2-5, with TRBD1 matching 11 bases. The germline gives CDR1 SQVTM, CDR2 ANQGSEA. This CDR3 is built from 14 residues. V shed 8 bases, J shed 2 bases, and the junction held 7 bases outside the gene matches. CDR3 sequence reads: CSLLGDRGQETQYF. The CDR3 region has the DNA TGCAGCCTTTTGGGGGACAGGGGGCAAGAGACCCAGTACTTC. The full variable domain, rest sourced from reference TRBV29-1 and TRBJ2-5, is SAVISQKPSRDICQRGTSLTIQCQVDSQVTMMFWYRQQPGQSLTLIATANQGSEATYESGFVIDKFPISRPNLTFSTLTVSNMSPEDSSIYLCSLLGDRGQETQYFGPGTRLLVL.

This clonotype was seen only a few times. The chain uses TRBV4-1 and TRBJ1-2; 8 bases fit TRBD1. The CDR3 runs to 18 residues. Trimming at V came to 1 base and at J to 7 bases, leaving 17 bases not matched to a gene. The germline V gene has CDR1 MGHRA and CDR2 YSYEKL. CDR3 in amino acids: CASSQAPPDRGFTGGYTF. CDR3 coding DNA: TGCGCCAGCAGCCAAGCGCCCCCTGACAGGGGATTTACGGGTGGCTACACCTTC.

The CDR3 spells CASTIESGQGGNEQFF. CDR3 nucleotide sequence: TGTGCCAGCACCATCGAGTCGGGGCAGGGAGGTAATGAGCAGTTCTTC. The chain has TRBV7-9 and TRBJ2-1, with a possible D match to TRBD2 (6 bases). Trimming stripped 7 bases from V and 7 bases from J, with 23 bases between. CDR1 and CDR2 from the germline V gene are SEHNR and FQNEAQ (reference sequence). The CDR3 is 16 residues long.

This clonotype was seen at least ten times. CDR3 amino acids: CSARTGNDYEQYF. DNA for the CDR3: TGCAGTGCTAGAACCGGGAACGACTACGAGCAGTACTTC. The chain joins TRBV20-1 to TRBJ2-7, with a possible D match to TRBD2 (5 bases). Trimming shortened V by 2 bases and J by 3 bases, and 11 bases separated the two germline ends. Germline V gene data show CDR1 as DFQATT and CDR2 as SNEGSKA (reference sequence). The length of the CDR3 is 13 residues.

This clonotype was counted between two and nine times. The rearrangement links TRBV11-1 to TRBJ2-4, with 15 bases aligning to TRBD2. The CDR3 totals 18 residues. V was clipped by 4 bases and J by 6 bases; unmatched bases: 10. Germline CDR1 SGHAT, CDR2 FQDESV (reference sequence). The CDR3 nucleotides read TGTGCCAGCAGCTATTTAGGGGGGACTAGCGGGAGGCCAAACATTCAGTACTTC. Protein: CASSYLGGTSGRPNIQYF. Full variable domain (remainder filled in from reference TRBV11-1 and TRBJ2-4): EAEVAQSPRYKITEKSQAVAFWCDPISGHATLYWYRQILGQGPELLVQFQDESVVDDSQLPKDRFSAERLKGVDSTLKIQPAELGDSAMYLCASSYLGGTSGRPNIQYFGAGTRLSVL.

This clonotype has more than one count but fewer than ten. The rearrangement joins TRBV5-1 to TRBJ1-5; 8 bases align to TRBD1. Germline loops: CDR1 SGHRS, CDR2 YFSETQ. V lost 1 base and J lost 2; bases outside the gene matches: 8. CDR3 length: 17 residues. CDR3 DNA sequence: TGCGCCAGCAGCTTGACCGGACAGGGAACGGGCAATCAGCCCCAGCATTTT. The encoded protein is CASSLTGQGTGNQPQHF.

Ten or more counts support this clonotype. The chain uses TRBV11-3 and TRBJ2-3, with a tentative D call TRBD2 (6 bases). The CDR3 runs 15 residues. V lost 5 bases and J lost 2, with 14 bases in between. Germline V lookup: CDR1 SGHNT, CDR2 YENEEA. CDR3 DNA sequence: TGTGCCAGCAGCAAAGAGGGACTTACCACAGATACGCAGTATTTT. It codes for CASSKEGLTTDTQYF.

CDR3 nucleotide sequence: TGTGCCAGCAGTTTAAGGTCTAGCGGGAGCAAAAACATTCAGTACTTC. This translates into CASSLRSSGSKNIQYF. The rearrangement uses TRBV12-3 or TRBV12-4 and TRBJ2-4; 10 bases fit TRBD2. The CDR3 is 16 amino acids. The J segment lost 3 bases and the V segment lost 2 bases, leaving 4 bases of the junction unmatched.

The chain combines TRBV27 with TRBJ2-1, with D perhaps matching TRBD2 (6 bases). The CDR3 contains 14 residues. Germline assignment: CDR1 MNHEY and CDR2 SMNVEV (reference sequence). V shed 7 bases and J shed 6 bases, with 16 bases lying between them. CDR3 residues: CASTPNGGGNEQFF. Written as DNA, the CDR3 is TGTGCCAGCACTCCCAATGGGGGAGGCAATGAGCAGTTCTTC.

The genes are TRBV5-1 and TRBJ2-3; tentative D call: TRBD1 (5 bases). Germline V gene sequence: CDR1 SGHRS, CDR2 YFSETQ. Trimming left V 0 bases short and J 4 bases short, with 9 bases between. The CDR3 has 14 residues. CDR3 DNA: TGCGCCAGCAGCTTGGGCAGGGCGTCAGATACGCAGTATTTT. Its translation is CASSLGRASDTQYF.

The rearrangement links TRBV5-6 to TRBJ2-7; 9 positions agree with TRBD1. J gave up 6 bases and V 4 bases, and 14 bases lay outside the gene matches. Germline V gene lookup returns CDR1 SGHDT and CDR2 YYEEEE. There are 16 residues in the CDR3. In DNA form, the CDR3 reads TGTGCCAGCAGCCCAGAGGACCGGGACAGGGCAGTCGAGCAGTACTTC. This translates into CASSPEDRDRAVEQYF.

This sequence joins TRBV12-3 or TRBV12-4 and TRBJ1-2, with D hard to call. CDR3 length: 14 amino acids. The V end lost 3 bases, the J end lost 4 bases, and 12 bases lay between the germline ends. CDR3 residues: CASSLSGGSYGYTF. The DNA of the CDR3 is TGTGCCAGCAGTTTGTCGGGCGGTTCCTATGGCTACACCTTC.

The chain carries TRBV11-2 and TRBJ1-1; no firm D call. This CDR3 is built from 13 residues. V shed 0 bases and J shed 7 bases, with 9 bases lying between them. Germline CDR1 is SGHAT and CDR2 is FQNNGV. The CDR3 region is CASSLEAGIEAFF. The CDR3 DNA is TGTGCCAGCAGCTTAGAGGCTGGTATTGAAGCTTTCTTT.

There are a few counts of this clonotype. This sequence joins TRBV6-1 and TRBJ2-5; D call uncertain. The germline V gene encodes CDR1 MNHNS and CDR2 SASEGT. Trimming left V 7 bases short and J 4 bases short, with 13 bases between. The CDR3 contains 13 residues. CDR3 in DNA: TGTGCCAGCAATAGACTGGTGGGAGAGACCCAGTACTTC. Its protein product is CASNRLVGETQYF.

This clonotype was found a few times. The rearrangement joins TRBV25-1 to TRBJ1-4, with 7 bases lining up with TRBD1. Per germline, CDR1 MGHDK and CDR2 SYGVNS. The CDR3 runs 17 residues. The trim removed 4 bases at V and 0 bases at J, leaving 8 bases unmatched. In DNA, the CDR3 is TGTGCCAGCAGTGTATCAACAGGGGAGACAACTAATGAAAAACTGTTTTTT. This translates into CASSVSTGETTNEKLFF.

CDR3 coding DNA: TGTGCCAGCAGCCTGGGACTAGTAATGGGGACCCAGTACTTC. This sequence encodes CASSLGLVMGTQYF. The J gene is TRBJ2-5, the V gene TRBV7-2; the match to TRBD2 covers 8 bases. J gave up 7 bases and V 5 bases, and 9 bases lay outside the gene matches. Per germline, CDR1 SGHTA and CDR2 FQGNSA. The CDR3 spans 14 residues.

A few counts support this clonotype. This chain joins TRBV5-1 and TRBJ2-5; D call uncertain. The CDR3 has 14 amino acids. V shed 0 bases and J shed 5 bases, with 11 bases lying between them. Germline V gene sequence: CDR1 SGHRS, CDR2 YFSETQ. Here the CDR3 DNA reads TGCGCCAGCAGCTTGGTTGGGGAAGCGGAGACCCAGTACTTC. It yields the protein CASSLVGEAETQYF. Together with reference TRBV5-1 and TRBJ2-5, the CDR3 gives the full variable domain: KAGVTQTPRYLIKTRGQQVTLSCSPISGHRSVSWYQQTPGQGLQFLFEYFSETQRNKGNFPGRFSGRQFSNSRSEMNVSTLELGDSALYLCASSLVGEAETQYFGPGTRLLVL.

This clonotype was picked up a small number of times. V and J are TRBV20-1 and TRBJ2-3, with TRBD2 identical over 8 bases. CDR3 size: 16 residues. Germline assignment: CDR1 DFQATT and CDR2 SNEGSKA (reference sequence). Trimming took 6 bases from V and 4 from J; bases not matched to a gene: 15. The CDR3 DNA reads TGCAGTGCGGGGCGTCCCGCAGCGGGAGCGGCAGATACGCAGTATTTT. Protein: CSAGRPAAGAADTQYF.

This clonotype was detected only once. The V call is TRBV28, the J call TRBJ2-7; no clear D gene. With 3 bases removed from V and 6 bases from J, the gap between germline ends came to 9 bases. In germline, CDR1 is MDHEN, CDR2 SYDVKM. The CDR3 is 12 residues long. The CDR3 is CASSLVWSEQYF. DNA of the CDR3: TGTGCCAGCAGTTTGGTATGGTCCGAGCAGTACTTC. The whole variable domain, remainder taken from reference TRBV28 and TRBJ2-7, is DVKVTQSSRYLVKRTGEKVFLECVQDMDHENMFWYRQDPGLGLRLIYFSYDVKMKEKGDIPEGYSVSREKKERFSLILESASTNQTSMYLCASSLVWSEQYFGPGTRLTVT.

In its sample, this clonotype was seen a few times. The V and J genes are TRBV20-1 and TRBJ2-2, with 7 bases lining up with TRBD2. V lost 6 bases to trimming and J lost 8 bases; unmatched junction nucleotides: 21. The V gene's germline CDR1 is DFQATT and CDR2 SNEGSKA (reference sequence). CDR3 length equals 17 residues. In DNA, the CDR3 is TGCAGTGCCCGCGGGGTCGGCGGGAGTCAGCCCACGGGGGAGCTGTTTTTT. As protein: CSARGVGGSQPTGELFF.